A single sample gave rise to the 11 T cell receptor beta chains below, sequenced in a study of molecular identifiers for immune sequencing clone quantification. Each CDR3 protein gets one entry after TCRdb re-called the PCR reads with MiXCR. Here the sample spans approximately 550,000 distinct CDR3 sequences, about a fifth being singletons. Sequences were obtained from naive CD8+ T cells from blood, with Jurkat cell RNA spiked in. The subset here: FACS-sorted CD8+CD4-CCR7+CD45RA+ naive T cells. Receptor source: a human donor in good health. Some libraries in this study had Jurkat cell RNA spiked in.

This clonotype was observed many times. The V gene is TRBV27, the J gene TRBJ2-1, with 7 bases aligning to TRBD1. This CDR3 spans 16 amino acids. From germline, CDR1 is MNHEY and CDR2 SMNVEV (reference sequence). With V trimmed by 7 bases and J by 1 base, 10 bases remained unmatched. CDR3 protein: CASTGGATGSYNEQFF. CDR3 sequence (DNA): TGTGCCAGCACCGGAGGAGCGACAGGGTCCTACAATGAGCAGTTCTTC.

This rearrangement joins TRBV6-2 or TRBV6-3 to TRBJ2-2; possibly TRBD1 for D (5 bases). The CDR3 runs to 17 residues. The germline V gene has CDR1 MNHEY and CDR2 SVGEGT. The V gene lost 0 bases and the J gene lost 0 bases, with 11 bases spanning the gap. Here the CDR3 reads CASSYSMTVTNTGELFF. CDR3 DNA sequence: TGTGCCAGCAGTTACTCTATGACAGTGACGAACACCGGGGAGCTGTTTTTT.

As for this clonotype: Sequence at one end of the junction differs from germline and may be a read error. The CDR3 bases are TGCAGCGTCCAGACTAGCGGGAACGAGCAGTGCTTC. It codes for CSVQTSGNEQCF. The chain is built from TRBV29-1 and TRBJ2-7, with 11 nucleotides matching TRBD2. Germline V CDR1 and CDR2: SQVTM, ANQGSEA. This CDR3 is built from 12 residues.

This clonotype was counted many times. The J gene is TRBJ2-3, the V gene TRBV19; 7 nucleotides match TRBD2. The trim removed 7 bases at V and 4 bases at J, leaving 5 bases unmatched. The CDR3 length is 13 residues. Germline CDR1 reads LNHDA; CDR2 reads SQIVND (reference sequence). The CDR3 reads CASIGGSSDTQYF. CDR3 nucleotide sequence: TGTGCCAGTATCGGCGGGAGTTCAGATACGCAGTATTTT.

At least ten counts were recorded for this clonotype. This sequence joins TRBV7-9 and TRBJ2-4, with D possibly being TRBD1 or TRBD2 (5 bases each). The CDR3 has 19 residues. The V gene's germline CDR1 is SEHNR and CDR2 FQNEAQ (reference sequence). V lost 5 bases and J 2 bases, leaving 25 bases between the germline ends. CDR3 sequence reads: CASSQTAPRPGPTKNIQYF. Written as DNA, the CDR3 is TGTGCCAGCAGCCAAACCGCCCCGAGACCGGGGCCGACCAAAAACATTCAGTACTTC.

The chain uses TRBV4-3 and TRBJ1-1; unclear D gene. The length of the CDR3 is 15 residues. Germline CDR1 is LGHNA and CDR2 is YSLEER. V lost 0 bases to trimming and J lost 5 bases, with 13 bases between them. The CDR3 bases are TGCGCCAGCAGCCAAGAGGTTGGGCAGGTAACTGAAGCTTTCTTT. Translated: CASSQEVGQVTEAFF.

This clonotype was seen a few times. V gene TRBV15 combines with J gene TRBJ1-2; a possible D gene is TRBD1 (6 bases). Trimming shortened V by 1 base and J by 8 bases, and 17 bases separated the two germline ends. The CDR3 extends over 15 amino acids. Germline loops: CDR1 LNHNV, CDR2 YYDKDF (reference sequence). CDR3 region: CATSRVRGQTEGYTF. The CDR3 nucleotides read TGTGCCACCAGCAGAGTTCGTGGACAGACTGAGGGCTACACCTTC.

This clonotype appeared a few times. V usage is TRBV20-1 and J usage is TRBJ1-5; possibly TRBD1 for D (6 bases). The CDR3 totals 16 residues. Trimming left V 0 bases short and J 3 bases short, with 15 bases between. Per germline, CDR1 DFQATT and CDR2 SNEGSKA (reference sequence). CDR3 nucleotides: TGCAGTGCTAGAGACTACCTGGACAGCTCCAATCAGCCCCAGCATTTT. Its translation is CSARDYLDSSNQPQHF.

This clonotype showed up many times. The rearrangement links TRBV27 to TRBJ2-5, with 8 nucleotides matching TRBD2. V shed 6 bases and J 3 bases; nucleotides not matched to a gene: 6. This CDR3 is built from 14 residues. Per the germline V gene, CDR1 is MNHEY and CDR2 is SMNVEV (reference sequence). The CDR3 sequence is CASSHTSGKETQYF. CDR3 nucleotide sequence: TGTGCCAGCAGCCACACTAGCGGCAAAGAGACCCAGTACTTC.

At least ten counts were recorded for this clonotype. The chain employs TRBV9 and TRBJ1-1; D may be TRBD1 (5 bases). Germline assignment: CDR1 SGDLS and CDR2 YYNGEE. V was trimmed by 4 bases and J by 4 bases, leaving 14 bases between them. The CDR3 is 14 residues long. This CDR3 reads CASSPGMGGTEAFF. The CDR3 DNA reads TGTGCCAGCAGCCCAGGCATGGGGGGCACTGAAGCTTTCTTT. Looking up the rest from reference TRBV9 and TRBJ1-1 gives the full variable domain: DSGVTQTPKHLITATGQRVTLRCSPRSGDLSVYWYQQSLDQGLQFLIQYYNGEERAKGNILERFSAQQFPDLHSELNLSSLELGDSALYFCASSPGMGGTEAFFGQGTRLTVV.

The chain joins TRBV28 to TRBJ2-1, with no clear D. Germline CDR1 MDHEN, CDR2 SYDVKM. This CDR3 is built from 13 residues. V lost 4 bases and J lost 10, with 14 bases in between. As DNA, the CDR3 is TGTGCCAGCAGTTCATCCTTAGACCCCGAGCAGTTCTTC. Translating it yields CASSSSLDPEQFF.